The T cell receptor beta chain described here comes from a study of blood T cell repertoires in COVID-19. Across the whole study: COVID-19 samples, acute and convalescent, were from the United States, Italy and Spain. In each case, the material was cDNA or gDNA derived from T cells, B-cell-depleted T cells, or PBMCs.

Libraries were prepared by immunoSEQ multiplex PCR; TCRdb keeps only in-frame clonotypes and omits some of them. This sample has roughly 290,000 clones, with roughly 88% found just once. Seattle's cohort entered during active infection and was followed longitudinally. CDR3 length: 13 amino acids. Trimming stripped 5 bases from V and 3 bases from J, with 7 bases between. Germline V CDR1 and CDR2: SGHDN, FVKESK. The rearrangement uses TRBV14 and TRBJ1-4; D not resolved. This TCR derives from a human donor with COVID-19, enrolled during active disease. The donor label of this sample is uncertain. The specimen was peripheral blood. CDR3: CASSTSSNEKLFF. DNA for the CDR3: TGTGCCAGCAGCACTTCTTCTAATGAAAAACTGTTTTTT.